This T cell receptor (beta chain) was sequenced in a study of monozygotic twins with inflammatory bowel disease. The study, taken as a whole, reports: Healthy co-twins had higher TCRbeta inverse Simpson diversity than their IBD twins. No distinction between different T cell subtypes was possible.

A 6-nucleotide sample barcode was carried by the UMIs, which template switching added. From its re-call of the 5' RACE reads, TCRdb lists each CDR3 protein once, without DNA. Here the sample table reports about 85,000 distinct CDR3 sequences. To note about this clonotype: The antigen remains unidentified.

The CDR3 totals 16 residues. Germline V gene data show CDR1 as SGHVS and CDR2 as FQNEAQ. The sample was blood. This TCR derives from a human donor with ulcerative colitis or Crohn's disease, or a healthy co-twin of an affected twin (not recorded which). The genes are TRBV7-8 and TRBJ2-1; TCRdb proposes TRBD1, but this gene call is untestable without DNA. The CDR3 region is CASSLAPAGAAREQFF.